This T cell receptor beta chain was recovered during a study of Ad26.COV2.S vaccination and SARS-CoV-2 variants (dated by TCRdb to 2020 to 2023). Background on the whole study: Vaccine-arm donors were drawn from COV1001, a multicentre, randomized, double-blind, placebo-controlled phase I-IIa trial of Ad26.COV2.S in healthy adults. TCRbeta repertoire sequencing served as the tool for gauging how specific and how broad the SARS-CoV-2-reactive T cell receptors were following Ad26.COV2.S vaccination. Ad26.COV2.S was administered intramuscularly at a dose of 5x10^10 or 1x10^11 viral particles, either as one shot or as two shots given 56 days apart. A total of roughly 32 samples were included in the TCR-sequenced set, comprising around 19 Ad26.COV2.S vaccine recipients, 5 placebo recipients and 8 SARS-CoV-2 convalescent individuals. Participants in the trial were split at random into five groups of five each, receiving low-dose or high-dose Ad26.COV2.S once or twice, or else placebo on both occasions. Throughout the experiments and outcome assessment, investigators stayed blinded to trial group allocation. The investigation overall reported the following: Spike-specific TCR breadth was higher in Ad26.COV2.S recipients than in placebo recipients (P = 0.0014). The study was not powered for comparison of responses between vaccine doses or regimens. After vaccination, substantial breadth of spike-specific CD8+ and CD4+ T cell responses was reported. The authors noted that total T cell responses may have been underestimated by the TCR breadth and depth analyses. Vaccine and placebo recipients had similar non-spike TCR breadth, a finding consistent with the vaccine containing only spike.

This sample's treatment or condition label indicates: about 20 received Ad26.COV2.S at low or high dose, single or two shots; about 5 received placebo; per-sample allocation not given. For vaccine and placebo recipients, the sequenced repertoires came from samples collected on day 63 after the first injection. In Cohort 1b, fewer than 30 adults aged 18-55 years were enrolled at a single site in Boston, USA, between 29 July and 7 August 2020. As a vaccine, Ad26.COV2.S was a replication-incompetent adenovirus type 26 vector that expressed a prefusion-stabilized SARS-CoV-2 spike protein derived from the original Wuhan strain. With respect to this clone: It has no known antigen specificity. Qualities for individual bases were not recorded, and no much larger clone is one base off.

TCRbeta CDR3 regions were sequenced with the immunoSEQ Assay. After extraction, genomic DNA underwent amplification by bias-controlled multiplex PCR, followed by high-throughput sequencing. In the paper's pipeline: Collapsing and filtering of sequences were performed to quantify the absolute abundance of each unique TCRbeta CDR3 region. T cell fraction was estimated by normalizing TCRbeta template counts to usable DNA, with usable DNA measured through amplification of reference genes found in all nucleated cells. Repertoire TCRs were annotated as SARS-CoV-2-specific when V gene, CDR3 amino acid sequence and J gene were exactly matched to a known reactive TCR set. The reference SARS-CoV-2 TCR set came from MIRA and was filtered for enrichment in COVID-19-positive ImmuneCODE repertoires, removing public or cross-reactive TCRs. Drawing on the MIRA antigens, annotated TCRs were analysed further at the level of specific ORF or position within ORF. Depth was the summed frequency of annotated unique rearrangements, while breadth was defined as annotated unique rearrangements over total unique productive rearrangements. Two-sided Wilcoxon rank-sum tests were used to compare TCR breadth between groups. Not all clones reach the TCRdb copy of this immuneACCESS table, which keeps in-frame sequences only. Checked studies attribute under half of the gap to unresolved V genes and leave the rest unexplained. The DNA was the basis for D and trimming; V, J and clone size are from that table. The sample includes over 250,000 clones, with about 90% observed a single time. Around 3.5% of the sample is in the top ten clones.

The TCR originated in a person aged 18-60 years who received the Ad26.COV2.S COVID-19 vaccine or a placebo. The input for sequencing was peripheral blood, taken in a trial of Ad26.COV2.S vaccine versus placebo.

The DNA sequence reads TGTGCCAGCAGCCAAAAGGGAGGACAGGTTTGGGATACGCAGTATTTT. Its product reads: CASSQKGGQVWDTQYF. The chain employs TRBV3-1 (or the pseudogene TRBV3-2) and TRBJ2-3, with a tentative D gene TRBD1 over 7 matching bases. The trim is 2 bases for V and 6 bases for J, with a gap of 18 bases between the germline ends. CDR1 LGHDT and CDR2 YNNKEL are derived from the germline V gene (reference sequence). Its CDR3 holds 16 amino acids, cysteine through phenylalanine. Only the CDR3 region is kept as DNA, spanning 48 bases read in frame from base 1.